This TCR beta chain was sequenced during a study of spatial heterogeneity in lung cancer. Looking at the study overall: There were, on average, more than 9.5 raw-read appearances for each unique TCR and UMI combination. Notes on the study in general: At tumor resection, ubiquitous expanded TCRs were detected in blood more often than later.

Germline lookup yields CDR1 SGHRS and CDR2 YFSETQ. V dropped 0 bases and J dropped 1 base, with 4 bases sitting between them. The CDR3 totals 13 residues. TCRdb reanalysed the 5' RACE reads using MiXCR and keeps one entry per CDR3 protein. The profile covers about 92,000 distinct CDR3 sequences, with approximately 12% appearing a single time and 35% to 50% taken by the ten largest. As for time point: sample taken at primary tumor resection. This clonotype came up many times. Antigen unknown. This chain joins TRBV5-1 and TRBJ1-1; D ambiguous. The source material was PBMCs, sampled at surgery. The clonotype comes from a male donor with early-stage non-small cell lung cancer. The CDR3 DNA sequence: TGCGCCAGCAGCTTGGCCGCGAACACTGAAGCTTTCTTT. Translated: CASSLAANTEAFF.